This entry is about one T cell receptor beta chain. One Seattle source followed patients from active infection through their disease course. The data belong to a study of blood T cell repertoires in COVID-19. Looking at the study overall: Samples taken during acute and convalescent COVID-19 were collected in the United States, Italy and Spain. T cells, B-cell-depleted T cells, or PBMCs provided the cDNA or gDNA that served as material.

Under the authors' procedure: Amplification of reference gene primers provided the estimated nucleated cell counts. The protocol was immunoSEQ multiplex PCR, while the TCRdb copy is restricted to in-frame clones and leaves out a portion. The D gene and trimming were derived from the DNA, and the V and J assignments and clone size from that table. The table shows fewer than 700,000 clones, with roughly 89% occurring only once. Germline V CDR1 and CDR2: SGDLS, YYNGEE. The length of the CDR3 is 14 residues. V was pared by 3 bases and J by 0 bases, with 2 bases of the junction left unmatched. Sequenced: peripheral blood. The sequence was collected from a woman between 50 and 59 years old with COVID-19, enrolled during active disease. This chain joins TRBV9 and TRBJ1-1; 7 nucleotides match TRBD1. In DNA, the CDR3 is TGTGCCAGCAGCGGAACAGGGGTGAACACTGAAGCTTTCTTT. This sequence encodes CASSGTGVNTEAFF.